These T cell receptor beta chains were read from a single sample in a study of cytotoxic CD8 clonotypes in ibrutinib-treated CLL. TCRdb's copy holds only in-frame clones and misses some; the assay was immunoSEQ multiplex PCR. In the table there are over 140,000 clones, 80% of which are singletons. This specimen consisted of PBMCs, obtained after 36 months of ibrutinib treatment. The receptors were gathered from a human donor with chronic lymphocytic leukemia. Each CDR3 is given with its conserved first and last residue. A D gene is named only where the DNA matches it firmly. Only some rows state a clone size, as once, few, many or a class for expanded clones.

abundance	v_gene	d_gene	j_gene	CDR3nt	CDR3aa
-	TRBV18	TRBD1	TRBJ1-2	TGTGCCAGCTCACCATGGGACAGAGGCTTCTATGGCTACACCTTC	CASSPWDRGFYGYTF
-	TRBV27	-	TRBJ1-2	TGTGCCAGCAGTTTTTCCAACCCTAACTATGGCTACACCTTC	CASSFSNPNYGYTF
-	TRBV2	-	TRBJ1-2	TGTGCCTTCACCAGGGCCCAGCTAGAGGTCTACACCTTC	CAFTRAQLEVYTF
-	TRBV7-9	-	TRBJ1-1	TGTGCCAGCAGCTTACAGGGACGGAACACTGAAGCTTTCTTT	CASSLQGRNTEAFF
-	TRBV28	-	TRBJ2-3	TGTGCCAGCAGTTGGTCCCCTGGAGATACGCAGTATTTT	CASSWSPGDTQYF
-	TRBV19	-	TRBJ2-6	TGTGCCAGTAGTATTGGACAATACTCTGGGGCCAACGTCCTGACTTTC	CASSIGQYSGANVLTF
-	TRBV19	TRBD1	TRBJ2-7	TGTGCCAGTCAGGATCCGGGACAGGGTCAATACGAGCAGTACTTC	CASQDPGQGQYEQYF
-	TRBV5-1	-	TRBJ2-7	TGCGCCAGCAGCTTGTCCCCGGGACTTGACTACGAGCAGTACTTC	CASSLSPGLDYEQYF
-	TRBV13	-	TRBJ2-3	TGTGCCAGCAGCTTAGGCTCTGGGACACCCGACACAGATACGCAGTATTTT	CASSLGSGTPDTDTQYF
-	TRBV5-1	-	TRBJ1-1	TGCGCCAGCAGCTGGGGCCCCTCGGGCCTTGAAGCTTTCTTT	CASSWGPSGLEAFF
once	TRBV11-2	TRBD1	TRBJ1-2	TGTGCCAGCAGTCAAACAGGGGGTACTAACTATGGCTACACCTTC	CASSQTGGTNYGYTF
-	TRBV5-4	-	TRBJ1-2	TGTGCCAGCAGCTTGGCGGGAGGGAGGGACTATGGCTACACCTTC	CASSLAGGRDYGYTF
-	TRBV2	TRBD2	TRBJ2-4	TGTGCCAGCAGCGCCGGGACTAGCGGGAGGGCCGGTCTCATTCAGTACTTC	CASSAGTSGRAGLIQYF
-	TRBV19	TRBD1	TRBJ1-5	TGTGCCAGTAGTAGAAGCTCAGGGGGTGGGAACCAGCCCCAGCATTTT	CASSRSSGGGNQPQHF
-	TRBV19	TRBD2	TRBJ2-7	TGTGCCAGTAGCCAAGCCGGGACTAGCTGGTACGAGCAGTACTTC	CASSQAGTSWYEQYF
-	TRBV7-9	-	TRBJ2-1	TGTGCCAGCAGCCCTCAGTTCTTC	CASSPQFF
-	TRBV18	TRBD2	TRBJ2-3	TGTGCCAGCTCACAACCGGGACTAGCGGGAAGCACAGATACGCAGTATTTT	CASSQPGLAGSTDTQYF
-	TRBV11-2	-	TRBJ2-7	TGTGCCAGCAGCTCCCAGCCCAGGGTGTCCTACGAGCAGTACTTC	CASSSQPRVSYEQYF
-	TRBV6-5	TRBD1	TRBJ2-2	TGTGCCAGCGGACAGGGCAGCACCGGGGAGCTGTTTTTT	CASGQGSTGELFF
-	TRBV4-2	-	TRBJ1-1	TGTGCCAGCAGCCAAGATCTGGCGGAGAACACTGAAGCTTTCTTT	CASSQDLAENTEAFF
-	TRBV5-1	TRBD1	TRBJ1-2	TGCGCCAGCAGCCCTGGACAGGGATGGGAAGCTAACTATGGCTACACCTTC	CASSPGQGWEANYGYTF
-	TRBV10-3	TRBD1	TRBJ1-5	TGTGCCATCAGTGAAACAGGGGGTTATCAGCCCCAGCATTTT	CAISETGGYQPQHF
-	TRBV11-2	TRBD1	TRBJ2-3	TGTGCCAGCAGTTTTTTGACAGGGGGCGCAGATACGCAGTATTTT	CASSFLTGGADTQYF
-	TRBV19	TRBD1	TRBJ1-2	TGTGCCAGTAGCCCGTCGACAGGGGTCGGCTATGGCTACACCTTC	CASSPSTGVGYGYTF
-	TRBV28	-	TRBJ2-1	TGTGCCAGCAGCCATGGCGACTATGAGCAGTTCTTC	CASSHGDYEQFF
-	TRBV6-5	-	TRBJ1-1	TGTGCCAGCAGTTACGGCAGAAACACTGAAGCTTTCTTT	CASSYGRNTEAFF
-	TRBV7-3	TRBD2	TRBJ2-7	TGTGCCAGCAGCACCGGACAGGGCCCGGCTAGCGGGAGATACGAGCAGTACTTC	CASSTGQGPASGRYEQYF
-	TRBV6-6	TRBD1	TRBJ1-5	TGTGCCAGCAGTCAGATAGGGACAGGGGAACATTTT	CASSQIGTGEHF
-	TRBV6-1	-	TRBJ1-4	TGTGCCAGCAGTGAAGCTGGTGGGACTAATGAAAAACTGTTTTTT	CASSEAGGTNEKLFF
-	TRBV5-1	TRBD1	TRBJ2-7	TGCGCCAGCAGCCTTAGACAGGGGAGCTCCTACGAGCAGTACTTC	CASSLRQGSSYEQYF